The 2 T cell receptor beta chains listed next were all sequenced from one sample in a study of blood T cell repertoires in COVID-19. Sequenced by immunoSEQ multiplex PCR; TCRdb stores in-frame clones only, minus some. The data contain some 77,000 clones, around 88% of them singletons. Sequencing was carried out using peripheral blood. The receptors derive from a man aged 25 to 40 with acute or convalescent COVID-19.

This chain joins TRBV19 and TRBJ1-2; no clear D gene. Germline lookup yields CDR1 LNHDA and CDR2 SQIVND (reference sequence). The length of the CDR3 is 12 residues. V was clipped by 4 bases and J by 5 bases, with 8 bases between them. DNA for the CDR3: TGTGCCAGTAGTAAGCAAGATTATGGCTACACCTTC. Encoded protein: CASSKQDYGYTF. The variable domain in full, completed from reference TRBV19 and TRBJ1-2, reads DGGITQSPKYLFRKEGQNVTLSCEQNLNHDAMYWYRQDPGQGLRLIYYSQIVNDFQKGDIAEGYSVSREKKESFPLTVTSAQKNPTAFYLCASSKQDYGYTFGSGTRLTVV.

The chain recombines TRBV20-1 with TRBJ2-3, with D possibly being TRBD1 (5 bases). V was cut by 5 bases and J by 7 bases, with 10 bases left in between. Germline lookup yields CDR1 DFQATT and CDR2 SNEGSKA (reference sequence). The CDR3 loop spans 11 amino acids. CDR3 sequence reads: CSAVDTNTQYF. CDR3 sequence (DNA): TGCAGTGCTGTGGACACCAATACGCAGTATTTT.